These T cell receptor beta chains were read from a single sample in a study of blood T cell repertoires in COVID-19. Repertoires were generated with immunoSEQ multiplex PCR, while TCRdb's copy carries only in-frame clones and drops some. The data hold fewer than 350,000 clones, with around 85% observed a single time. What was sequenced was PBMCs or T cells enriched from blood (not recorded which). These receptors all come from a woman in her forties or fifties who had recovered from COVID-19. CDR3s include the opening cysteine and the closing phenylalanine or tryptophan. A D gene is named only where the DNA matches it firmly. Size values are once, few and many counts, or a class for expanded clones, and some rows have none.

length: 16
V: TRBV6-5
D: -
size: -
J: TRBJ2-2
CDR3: CASSYSLAADTGELFF
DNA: TGTGCCAGCAGTTACTCTTTAGCAGCGGACACCGGGGAGCTGTTTTTT

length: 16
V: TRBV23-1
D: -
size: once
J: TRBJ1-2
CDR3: CASSHLLPGQKYGYTF
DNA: TGCGCCAGCAGTCACCTACTCCCGGGACAAAAGTATGGCTACACCTTC

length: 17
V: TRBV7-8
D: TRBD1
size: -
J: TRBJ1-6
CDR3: CASSLDRDRGFYAGKSF
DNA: TGTGCCAGCAGCTTAGATAGGGACAGGGGATTTTATGCGGGGAAGTCCTTT

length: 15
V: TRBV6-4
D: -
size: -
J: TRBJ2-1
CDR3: CASSADSSSYNEQFF
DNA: TGTGCCAGCAGCGCGGACAGCAGCTCCTACAATGAGCAGTTCTTC

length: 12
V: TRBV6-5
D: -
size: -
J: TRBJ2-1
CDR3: CASSYSNNEQFF
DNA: TGTGCCAGCAGTTACTCTAACAATGAGCAGTTCTTC

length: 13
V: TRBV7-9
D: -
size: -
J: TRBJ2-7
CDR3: CASSLVPHYEQYF
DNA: TGTGCCAGCAGCTTAGTTCCCCATTACGAGCAGTACTTC

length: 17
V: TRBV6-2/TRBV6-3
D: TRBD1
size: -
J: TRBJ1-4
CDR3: CASSPLSTGALHEKLFF
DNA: TGTGCCAGCAGCCCCCTCTCAACAGGGGCCTTACATGAAAAACTGTTTTTT

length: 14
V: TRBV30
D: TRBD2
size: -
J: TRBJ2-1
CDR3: CAWMRGRASDEQFF
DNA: TGTGCCTGGATGCGCGGGAGGGCTTCCGATGAGCAGTTCTTC

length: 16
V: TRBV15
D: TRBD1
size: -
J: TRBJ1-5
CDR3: CATSRVTGVHGQPQHF
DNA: TGTGCCACCAGCAGAGTGACAGGGGTTCACGGTCAGCCCCAGCATTTT

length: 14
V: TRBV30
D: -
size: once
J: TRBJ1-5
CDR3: CAWTSGRGNQPQHF
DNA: TGTGCCTGGACATCGGGGAGAGGCAATCAGCCCCAGCATTTT

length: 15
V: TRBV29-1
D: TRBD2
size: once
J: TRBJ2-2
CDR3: CSVLGLAGETGELFF
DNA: TGCAGCGTTTTGGGACTAGCGGGAGAGACCGGGGAGCTGTTTTTT

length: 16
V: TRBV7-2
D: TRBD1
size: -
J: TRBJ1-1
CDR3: CASSTRTGGVNTEAFF
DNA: TGTGCCAGCAGCACACGGACAGGGGGGGTGAACACTGAAGCTTTCTTT

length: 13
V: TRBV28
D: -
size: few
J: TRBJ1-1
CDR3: CASSLPQNTEAFF
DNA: TGTGCCAGCAGTTTACCCCAAAACACTGAAGCTTTCTTT

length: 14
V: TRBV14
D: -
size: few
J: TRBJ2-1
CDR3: CASSQILREHEQFF
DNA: TGTGCCAGCAGCCAAATCCTGCGGGAACATGAGCAGTTCTTC

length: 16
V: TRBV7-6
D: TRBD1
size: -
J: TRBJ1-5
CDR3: CASSPWTGGVNQPQHF
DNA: TGTGCCAGCAGCCCCTGGACAGGCGGGGTCAATCAGCCCCAGCATTTT

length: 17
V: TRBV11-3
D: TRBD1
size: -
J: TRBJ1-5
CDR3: CARGGDPQGASNQPQHF
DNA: TGTGCCAGGGGGGGGGACCCCCAGGGGGCAAGTAATCAGCCCCAGCATTTT

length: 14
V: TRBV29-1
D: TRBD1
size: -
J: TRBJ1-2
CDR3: CSVEDRGLNYGYTF
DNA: TGCAGCGTTGAGGACAGGGGGCTGAACTATGGCTACACCTTC

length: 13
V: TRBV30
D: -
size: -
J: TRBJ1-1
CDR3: CAWKGTFNTEAFF
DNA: TGTGCCTGGAAGGGGACATTTAACACTGAAGCTTTCTTT

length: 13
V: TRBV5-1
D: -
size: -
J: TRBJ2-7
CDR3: CASSSLQGYEQYF
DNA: TGCGCCAGCAGCTCTCTACAGGGTTACGAGCAGTACTTC

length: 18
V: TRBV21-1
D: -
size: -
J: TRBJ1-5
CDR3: CASSKAEGGKYSNQPQHF
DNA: TGTGCCAGCAGCAAAGCTGAGGGTGGAAAATATAGCAATCAGCCCCAGCATTTT

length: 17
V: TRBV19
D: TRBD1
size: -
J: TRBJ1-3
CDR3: CASSIMAGGALGNTIYF
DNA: TGTGCCAGTAGTATCATGGCAGGGGGCGCACTTGGAAACACCATATATTTT

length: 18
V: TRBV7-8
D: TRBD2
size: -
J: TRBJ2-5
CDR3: CASSLARTSGSAVETQYF
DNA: TGTGCCAGCAGCTTAGCCCGGACTAGCGGGAGCGCTGTAGAGACCCAGTACTTC